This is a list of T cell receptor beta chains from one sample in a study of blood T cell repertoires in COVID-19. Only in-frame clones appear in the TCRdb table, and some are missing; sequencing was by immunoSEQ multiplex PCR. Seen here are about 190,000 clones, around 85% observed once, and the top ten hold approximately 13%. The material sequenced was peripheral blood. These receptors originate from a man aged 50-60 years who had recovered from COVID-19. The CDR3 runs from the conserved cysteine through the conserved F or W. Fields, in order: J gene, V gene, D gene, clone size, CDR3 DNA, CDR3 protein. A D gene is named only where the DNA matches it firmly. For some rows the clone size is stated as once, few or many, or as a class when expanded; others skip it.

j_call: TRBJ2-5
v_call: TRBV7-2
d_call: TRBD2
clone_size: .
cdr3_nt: TGTGCCAGCAGTCCAATGGGAGGGGAAGAGACCCAGTACTTC
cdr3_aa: CASSPMGGEETQYF

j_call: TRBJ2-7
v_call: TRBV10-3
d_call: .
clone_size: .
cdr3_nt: TGTGCCATCAGCGCGGCAGAAGGCGAGCAGTACTTC
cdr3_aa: CAISAAEGEQYF

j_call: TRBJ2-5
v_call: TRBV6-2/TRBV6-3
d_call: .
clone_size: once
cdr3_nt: TGTGCCAGCAGTTACTCGACCAACGGGGGCCAGTACTTC
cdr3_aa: CASSYSTNGGQYF

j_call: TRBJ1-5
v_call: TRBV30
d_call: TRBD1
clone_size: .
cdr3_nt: TGTGCCTGGAGTGCAGGACAGGTCAATCAGCCCCAGCATTTT
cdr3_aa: CAWSAGQVNQPQHF

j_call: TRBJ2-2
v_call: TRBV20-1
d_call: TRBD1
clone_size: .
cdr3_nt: TGCAGTGCTAGTAAGGACAGGGCCTCCGGGGAGCTGTTTTTT
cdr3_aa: CSASKDRASGELFF

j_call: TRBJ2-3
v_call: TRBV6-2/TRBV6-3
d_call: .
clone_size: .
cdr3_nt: TGTGCCAGCAGTTACGGGGGCTGGACAGATACGCAGTATTTT
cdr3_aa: CASSYGGWTDTQYF

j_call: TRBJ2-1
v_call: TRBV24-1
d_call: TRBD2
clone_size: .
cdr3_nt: TGTGCCACCAGTGACCCGACTAGCGGGAGGGCTCGTGAGCAGTTCTTC
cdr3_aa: CATSDPTSGRAREQFF

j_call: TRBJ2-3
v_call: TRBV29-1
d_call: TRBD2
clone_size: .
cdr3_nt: TGCAGCGTCCGGAGGGAGGGAGATACGCAGTATTTT
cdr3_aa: CSVRREGDTQYF

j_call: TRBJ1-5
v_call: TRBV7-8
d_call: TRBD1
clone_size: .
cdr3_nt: TGTGCCAGCAGCTTAGCGAGGGGGCAACAGCCCCAGCATTTT
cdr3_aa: CASSLARGQQPQHF

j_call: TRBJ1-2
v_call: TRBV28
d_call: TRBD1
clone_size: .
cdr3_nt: TGTGCCAGCACCAAGGACAGGGTAGGCTACACCTTC
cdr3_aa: CASTKDRVGYTF

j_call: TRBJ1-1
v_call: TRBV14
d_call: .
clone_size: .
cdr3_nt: TGTGCCAGCAGCCAAGATCTGGGAGCCACTGAAGCTTTCTTT
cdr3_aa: CASSQDLGATEAFF

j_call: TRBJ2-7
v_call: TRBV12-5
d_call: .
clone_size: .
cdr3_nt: TGTGCTAGTGGTCGACTCGACTACGAGCAGTACTTC
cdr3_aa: CASGRLDYEQYF

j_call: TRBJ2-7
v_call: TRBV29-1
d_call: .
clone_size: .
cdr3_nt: TGCAGCGTCTCGACAGGCTTCGCCTACGAGCAGTACTTC
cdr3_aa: CSVSTGFAYEQYF

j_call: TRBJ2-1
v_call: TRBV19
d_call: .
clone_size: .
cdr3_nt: TGTGCCAGTAGTATTGGGGCCGGCCTAGTCACTGAGCAGTTCTTC
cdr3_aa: CASSIGAGLVTEQFF

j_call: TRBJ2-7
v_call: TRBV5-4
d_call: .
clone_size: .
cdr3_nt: TGTGCCAGCAGCTTGGGCGTAGGGAGCTCCTACGAGCAGTACTTC
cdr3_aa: CASSLGVGSSYEQYF

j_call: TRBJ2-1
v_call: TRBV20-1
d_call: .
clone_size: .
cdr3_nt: TGCAGTGCTAGATCCTATGAGCAGTTCTTC
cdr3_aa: CSARSYEQFF

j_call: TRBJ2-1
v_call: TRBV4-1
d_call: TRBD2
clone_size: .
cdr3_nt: TGCGCCAGCAGCCAAATAGATTTGGGACTAGCCTACAATGAGCAGTTCTTC
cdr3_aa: CASSQIDLGLAYNEQFF

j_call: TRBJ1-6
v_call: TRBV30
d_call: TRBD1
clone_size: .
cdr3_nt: TGTGCCTTGGTGCGGGACAGAAATTCACCCCTCCACTTT
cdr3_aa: CALVRDRNSPLHF

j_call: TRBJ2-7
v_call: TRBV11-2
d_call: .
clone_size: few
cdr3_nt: TGTGCCAGCAGCTTATTCGGGAACGCCTACGAGCAGTACTTC
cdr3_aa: CASSLFGNAYEQYF

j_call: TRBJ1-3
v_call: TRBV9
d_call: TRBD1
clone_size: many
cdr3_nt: TGTGCCAGCTCGGACAGGGGAAACACCATATATTTT
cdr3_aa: CASSDRGNTIYF

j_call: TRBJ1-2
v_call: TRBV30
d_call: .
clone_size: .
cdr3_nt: TGTGCCTGGAGTGTACACATTAACTATGGCTACACCTTC
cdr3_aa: CAWSVHINYGYTF

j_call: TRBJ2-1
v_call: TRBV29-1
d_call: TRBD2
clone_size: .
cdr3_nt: TGCAGCGGGATGGGCGGGGGAAACAATGAGCAGTTCTTC
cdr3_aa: CSGMGGGNNEQFF

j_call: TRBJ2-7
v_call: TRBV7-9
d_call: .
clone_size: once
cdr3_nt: TGTGCCAGCAGCTCACAGGGTTTGGCGACAGAAGGGCAGTACTTC
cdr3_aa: CASSSQGLATEGQYF

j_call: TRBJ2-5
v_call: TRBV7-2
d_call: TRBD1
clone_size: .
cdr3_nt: TGTGCCAGTAGCTCCGGACAGGGCCGGGGACAGACCCAGTACTTC
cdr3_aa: CASSSGQGRGQTQYF

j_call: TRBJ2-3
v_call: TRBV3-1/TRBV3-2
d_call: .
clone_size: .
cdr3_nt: TGTGCCAGCAGCCAGGGACACGCAGATACGCAGTATTTT
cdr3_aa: CASSQGHADTQYF

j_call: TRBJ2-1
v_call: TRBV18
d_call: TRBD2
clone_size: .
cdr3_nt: TGTGCCAGCTCACCACCTAGCGGGAGAGGTGAGCAGTTCTTC
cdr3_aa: CASSPPSGRGEQFF

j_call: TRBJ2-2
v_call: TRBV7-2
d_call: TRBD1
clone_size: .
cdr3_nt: TGTGCCAGCAGCTCGACAGGGGTGACCGGGGAGCTGTTTTTT
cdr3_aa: CASSSTGVTGELFF

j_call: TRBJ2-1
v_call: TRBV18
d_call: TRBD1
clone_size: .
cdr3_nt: TGTGCCAGCTGGGGACAGGCCAACAATGAGCAGTTCTTC
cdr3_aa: CASWGQANNEQFF

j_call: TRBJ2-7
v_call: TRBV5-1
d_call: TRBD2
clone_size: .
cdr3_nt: TGCGCCAGCCGAAGAAGCGGGAATGAGGACGAGCAGTACTTC
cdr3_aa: CASRRSGNEDEQYF

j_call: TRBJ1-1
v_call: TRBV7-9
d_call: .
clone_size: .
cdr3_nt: TGTGCCAGCAGCTCCGACAGAGACTTTATGAACACTGAAGCTTTCTTT
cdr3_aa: CASSSDRDFMNTEAFF

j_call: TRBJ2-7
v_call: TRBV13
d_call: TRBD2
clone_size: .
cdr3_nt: TGTGCCAGCAGCCCTTCTAGCGGGTCCTCCTACGAGCAGTACTTC
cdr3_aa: CASSPSSGSSYEQYF

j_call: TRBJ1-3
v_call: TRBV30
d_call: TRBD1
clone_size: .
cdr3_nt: TGTGCCTGGAGTTTACAGGGGACTGGAAACACCATATATTTT
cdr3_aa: CAWSLQGTGNTIYF

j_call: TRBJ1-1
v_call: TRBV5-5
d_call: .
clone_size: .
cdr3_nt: TGTGCCAGCAGCCAACAGGGGAACACTGAAGCTTTCTTT
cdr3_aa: CASSQQGNTEAFF

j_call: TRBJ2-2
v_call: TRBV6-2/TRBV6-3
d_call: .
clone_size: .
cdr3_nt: TGTGCCAGCAGTTACTCTGGGACACGGAACACCGGGGAGCTGTTTTTT
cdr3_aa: CASSYSGTRNTGELFF

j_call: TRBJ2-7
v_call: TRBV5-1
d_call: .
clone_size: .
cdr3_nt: TGCGCCAGCAGCTTGGGACAGCGAAACTCCTACGAGCAGTACTTC
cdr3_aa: CASSLGQRNSYEQYF

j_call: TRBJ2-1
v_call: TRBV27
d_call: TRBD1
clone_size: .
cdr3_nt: TGTGCCAGCAGTTTCGAGGGGGCGACGTCGGGGAACTACAATGAGCAGTTCTTC
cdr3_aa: CASSFEGATSGNYNEQFF

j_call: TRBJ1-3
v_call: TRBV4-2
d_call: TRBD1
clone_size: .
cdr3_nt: TGTGCCAGCAGCCAAGAGGGGTCCAGGGGGAACAATGGAAACACCATATATTTT
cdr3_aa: CASSQEGSRGNNGNTIYF

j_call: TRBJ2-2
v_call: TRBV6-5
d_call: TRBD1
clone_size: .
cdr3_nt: TGTGCCAGCAGTACAGGGGTTCGAGAGCTGTTTTTT
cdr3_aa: CASSTGVRELFF

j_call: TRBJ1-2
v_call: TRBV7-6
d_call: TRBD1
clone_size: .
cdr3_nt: TGTGCCAGCAGCTTAGAAACAGGGGGAAACTATGGCTACACCTTC
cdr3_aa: CASSLETGGNYGYTF

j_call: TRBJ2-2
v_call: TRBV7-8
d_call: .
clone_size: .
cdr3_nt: TGTGCCAGCAGCCAGGGACAGCGGGCGAACACCGGGGAGCTGTTTTTT
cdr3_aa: CASSQGQRANTGELFF

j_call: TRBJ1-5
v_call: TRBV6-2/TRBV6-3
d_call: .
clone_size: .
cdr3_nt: TGTGCCAGCAGTTTCTCGGGAGCGAGCAATCAGCCCCAGCATTTT
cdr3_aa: CASSFSGASNQPQHF

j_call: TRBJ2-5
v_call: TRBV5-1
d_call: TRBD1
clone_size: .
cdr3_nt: TGCGCCAGCAGCTTGGGGGTTCGGACAGGGATTCAAGAGACCCAGTACTTC
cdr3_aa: CASSLGVRTGIQETQYF